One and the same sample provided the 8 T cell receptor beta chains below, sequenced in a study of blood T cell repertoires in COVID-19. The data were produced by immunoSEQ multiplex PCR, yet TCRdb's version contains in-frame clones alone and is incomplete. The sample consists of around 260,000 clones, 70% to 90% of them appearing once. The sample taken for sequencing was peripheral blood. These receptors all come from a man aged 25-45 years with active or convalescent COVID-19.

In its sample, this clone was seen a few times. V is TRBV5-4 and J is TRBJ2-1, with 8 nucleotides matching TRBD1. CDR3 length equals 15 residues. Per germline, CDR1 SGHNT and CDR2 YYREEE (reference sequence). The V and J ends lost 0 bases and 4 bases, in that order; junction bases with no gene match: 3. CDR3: CASSLGQGIYNEQFF. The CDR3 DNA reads TGTGCCAGCAGCTTGGGACAGGGGATTTACAATGAGCAGTTCTTC.

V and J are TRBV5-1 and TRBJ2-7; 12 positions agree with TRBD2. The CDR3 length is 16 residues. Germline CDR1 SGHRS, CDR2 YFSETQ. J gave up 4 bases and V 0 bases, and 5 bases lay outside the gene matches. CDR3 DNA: TGCGCCAGCAGCTTGGATATGACTAGCGGGGGTTACGAGCAGTACTTC. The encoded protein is CASSLDMTSGGYEQYF.

Here the CDR3 reads CASSLAGDRTDTQYF. The CDR3 coding sequence is TGCGCCAGCAGCTTAGCGGGGGACCGCACAGATACGCAGTATTTT. The V gene is TRBV5-1, the J gene TRBJ2-3; the match to TRBD2 covers 8 bases. Germline CDR1 SGHRS, CDR2 YFSETQ. Trimming removed 2 bases from V and 1 base from J; junction bases left unmatched: 3. This CDR3 region has 15 residues.

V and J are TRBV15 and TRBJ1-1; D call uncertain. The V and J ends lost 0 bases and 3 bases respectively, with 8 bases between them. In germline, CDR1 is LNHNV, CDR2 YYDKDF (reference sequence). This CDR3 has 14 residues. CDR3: CATSRDVSYTEAFF. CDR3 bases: TGTGCCACCAGCAGAGATGTCAGTTACACTGAAGCTTTCTTT.

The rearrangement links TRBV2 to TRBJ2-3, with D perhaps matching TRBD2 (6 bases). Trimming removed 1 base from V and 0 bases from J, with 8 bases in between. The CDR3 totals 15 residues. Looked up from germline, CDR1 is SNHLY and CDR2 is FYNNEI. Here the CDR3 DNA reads TGTGCCAGCAGTGAAGTGGGGACTAGCACAGATACGCAGTATTTT. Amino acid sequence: CASSEVGTSTDTQYF.

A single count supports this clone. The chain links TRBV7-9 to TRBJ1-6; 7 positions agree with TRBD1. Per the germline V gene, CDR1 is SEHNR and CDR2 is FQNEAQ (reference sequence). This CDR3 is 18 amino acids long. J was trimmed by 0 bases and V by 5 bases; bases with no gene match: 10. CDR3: CASSTPTGTSSYNSPLHF. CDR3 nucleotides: TGTGCCAGCAGCACACCGACAGGGACAAGCTCCTATAATTCACCCCTCCACTTT.

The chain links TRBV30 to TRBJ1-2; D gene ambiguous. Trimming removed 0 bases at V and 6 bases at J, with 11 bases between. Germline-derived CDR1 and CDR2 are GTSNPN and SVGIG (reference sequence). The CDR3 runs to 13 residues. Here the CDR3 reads CAWSVTQLNGYTF. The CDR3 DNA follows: TGTGCCTGGAGTGTAACGCAGTTAAATGGCTACACCTTC.

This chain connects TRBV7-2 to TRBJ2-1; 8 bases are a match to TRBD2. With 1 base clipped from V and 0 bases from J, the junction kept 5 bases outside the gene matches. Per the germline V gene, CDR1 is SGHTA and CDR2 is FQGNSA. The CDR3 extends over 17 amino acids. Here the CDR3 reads CASSLVGRGVSYNEQFF. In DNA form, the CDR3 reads TGTGCCAGCAGCTTAGTAGGGCGGGGGGTCTCCTACAATGAGCAGTTCTTC.